This is a list of T cell receptor beta chains from one sample in a study of T cell responses to AZD1222 COVID-19 vaccine. Clones were read by immunoSEQ multiplex PCR, and TCRdb kept only the in-frame ones, dropping some. The sample has under 100,000 clones, approximately 83% seen once; the top ten hold around 10%. The material was peripheral blood, obtained 28 days after the second AZD1222 dose. The receptors shown here come from an adult who received the AZD1222 COVID-19 vaccine. CDR3s include the opening cysteine and the closing phenylalanine or tryptophan. Fields, in order: V gene, D gene, clone size, J gene, CDR3 protein, CDR3 DNA. A D gene is named only where the DNA matches it firmly. Size tells how often a clone was seen (once, few, many) or the class of an expanded clone, and some rows leave it out.

TRBV3-1/TRBV3-2,TRBD2,-,TRBJ2-7,CASSQALAGPYEQYF,TGTGCCAGCAGCCAAGCGCTAGCGGGACCTTACGAGCAGTACTTC
TRBV27,TRBD1,-,TRBJ1-3,CASSLRGPGNTIYF,TGTGCCAGCAGTTTGAGGGGGCCCGGAAACACCATATATTTT
TRBV24-1,-,-,TRBJ2-5,CATSDSRHSYQETQYF,TGTGCCACCAGTGATAGTCGACACTCGTACCAAGAGACCCAGTACTTC
TRBV11-3,TRBD1,few,TRBJ1-1,CASSQIRDRALEAFF,TGTGCCAGCAGCCAAATCCGGGACAGGGCACTTGAAGCTTTCTTT
TRBV10-3,-,few,TRBJ2-7,CAISEMLVAAASYEQYF,TGTGCCATCAGTGAGATGTTGGTGGCAGCCGCCTCCTACGAGCAGTACTTC
TRBV3-1/TRBV3-2,TRBD1,-,TRBJ2-7,CASSQLGQSSYEQYF,TGTGCCAGCAGCCAGTTGGGACAGAGCTCCTACGAGCAGTACTTC
TRBV21-1,-,-,TRBJ1-5,CASSSLGDGDQPQHF,TGTGCCAGCAGCTCTCTGGGGGACGGAGATCAGCCCCAGCATTTT
TRBV9,-,-,TRBJ2-7,CASSVGEGNEQYF,TGTGCCAGCAGCGTAGGGGAAGGGAACGAGCAGTACTTC
TRBV27,-,-,TRBJ2-3,CASRLLGVGADTQYF,TGTGCCAGCAGACTCCTCGGGGTTGGGGCAGATACGCAGTATTTT
TRBV28,-,-,TRBJ1-4,CASVGRPNNEKLFF,TGTGCCAGCGTCGGACGCCCCAATAATGAAAAACTGTTTTTT
TRBV5-4,-,-,TRBJ2-7,CASSLGGRAVGEQYF,TGTGCCAGCAGCTTGGGCGGTCGGGCGGTGGGCGAGCAGTACTTC